A single sample is the source of the 22 T cell receptor beta chains below, sequenced in a study of blood T cells in healthy people across ages. Sample-barcoded 5' priming and a J-beta primer mix drove a second PCR of about 6 to 11 cycles. MiXCR, applied by TCRdb to the 5' RACE reads, yields one record per CDR3 protein. The sample includes about a million distinct CDR3 sequences, 30% to 40% of them seen just once. The sequencing input was blood. These receptors all stem from a man younger than 30 in good health.

This clonotype has more than one count but fewer than ten. The chain recombines TRBV25-1 with TRBJ1-2; TRBD1 agrees at 7 bases. The CDR3 extends over 13 amino acids. CDR1 MGHDK and CDR2 SYGVNS come from the germline V gene. The J segment lost 7 bases and the V segment lost 5 bases, leaving 7 bases of the junction unmatched. CDR3 in amino acids: CASSRPTGFGYTF. CDR3 bases: TGTGCCAGCAGTCGTCCGACAGGGTTTGGCTACACCTTC.

This clonotype was found a few times. The chain combines TRBV7-2 with TRBJ2-5; D is unclear. The CDR3 consists of 14 residues. Germline CDR1 and CDR2: SGHTA and FQGNSA. Between the trimmed V and J ends, which lost 1 base and 2 bases, there was a span of 8 bases. CDR3 loop: CASSLETAQETQYF. The CDR3 nucleotides are TGTGCCAGCAGCTTAGAAACAGCTCAAGAGACCCAGTACTTC. Based on the CDR3 plus reference TRBV7-2 and TRBJ2-5, the full variable domain is GAGVSQSPSNKVTEKGKDVELRCDPISGHTALYWYRQSLGQGLEFLIYFQGNSAPDKSGLPSDRFSAERTGGSVSTLTIQRTQQEDSAVYLCASSLETAQETQYFGPGTRLLVL.

The chain links TRBV12-3 or TRBV12-4 to TRBJ2-1, with no clear D. The CDR3 has 14 amino acids. The germline V and J ends were trimmed by 6 bases and 13 bases, with 22 bases remaining between them. The CDR3 nucleotides are TGTGCCAGCAGGCCTGACACCTTTCAAGAGACCCAGTTCTTC. Amino acid sequence: CASRPDTFQETQFF.

The rearrangement uses TRBV12-3 or TRBV12-4 and TRBJ2-3; 9 nucleotides line up with TRBD1. J was trimmed by 15 bases and V by 3 bases; bases with no gene match: 16. The length of the CDR3 is 15 residues. The CDR3, as DNA: TGTGCCAGCAGTTTGACAGGGGGAAGAGCAGATATGCAATATTTT. Protein sequence: CASSLTGGRADMQYF.

This clonotype was recorded once. The rearrangement links TRBV30 to TRBJ2-7; either TRBD1 or TRBD2 may supply D (6 bases each). There are 13 residues in the CDR3. The V gene's germline CDR1 is GTSNPN and CDR2 SVGIG (reference sequence). Trimming shortened V by 1 base and J by 4 bases, and 11 bases separated the two germline ends. CDR3 in DNA: TGTGCCTGGAGTGCGTTAGGGGGGTACGAGCAGTACTTC. It encodes CAWSALGGYEQYF.

This sequence joins TRBV6-5 and TRBJ1-1, with D perhaps TRBD1 (6 bases). Trimming left V 4 bases short and J 2 bases short, with 11 bases between. The CDR3 consists of 14 residues. Germline CDR1 is MNHEY and CDR2 is SVGAGI. CDR3 nucleotides: TGTGCCAGCAGTTCGGGCAGGGGAAACACTGAAGCTTTCTTT. Its protein is CASSSGRGNTEAFF.

V usage is TRBV12-3 or TRBV12-4 and J usage is TRBJ2-7; tentative D call: TRBD1 (5 bases). The CDR3 spans 13 residues. V was cut by 3 bases and J by 2 bases, with 8 bases left in between. The CDR3 DNA follows: TGTGCCAGCAGTTTGGACACAGCCTACGAGCAGTACTTC. Translated, it gives CASSLDTAYEQYF.

With regard to this clonotype: Given a much more abundant clone one base away, this may be a read error. CDR3 sequence: CASSQVRGSYNEQYF. The CDR3 DNA reads TGCGCCAGCAGCCAAGTGAGGGGTTCCTACAATGAGCAGTACTTC. The chain joins TRBV4-3 to TRBJ2-7; D assignment may be TRBD1 or TRBD2 (5 bases each). The ends were cut back, 1 base at V and 7 bases at J, with 17 bases in the middle. Germline V gives CDR1 LGHNA, CDR2 YSLEER. The CDR3 consists of 15 residues.

The chain links TRBV9 to TRBJ2-4; tentative D call: TRBD1 (6 bases). Germline V gene data show CDR1 as SGDLS and CDR2 as YYNGEE. V lost 3 bases and J 13 bases, leaving 17 bases between the germline ends. CDR3 length equals 13 residues. DNA for the CDR3: TGTGCCAGCAGCGGATCTAACAGGGAAGAGCAGTACTTC. Its protein product is CASSGSNREEQYF.

The CDR3 is CASSGGPGKIGELFF. The CDR3 DNA sequence: TGTGCCAGCAGCGGTGGCCCCGGGAAAATAGGGGAGCTGTTTTTT. The V call is TRBV12-3 or TRBV12-4, the J call TRBJ2-2; tentative D call: TRBD2 (5 bases). The CDR3 totals 15 residues. V shed 6 bases and J shed 8 bases, with 19 bases lying between them.

This clonotype has just a few counts. This chain joins TRBV20-1 and TRBJ2-3; D possibly matches TRBD1 or TRBD2 (6 bases each). CDR3 length: 15 amino acids. Germline V gene data show CDR1 as DFQATT and CDR2 as SNEGSKA (reference sequence). V lost 5 bases to trimming and J lost 1 base, with 16 bases between them. In nucleotides, the CDR3 is TGCAGTGCTGGAGGGGGGACTTTAGGCACAGATACGCAGTATTTT. Protein sequence: CSAGGGTLGTDTQYF.

There are a few counts of this clonotype. This sequence joins TRBV10-3 and TRBJ2-1; D call uncertain. Matching the DNA end better, TRBJ2-7 makes the J call doubtful. From germline, CDR1 is ENHRY and CDR2 SYGVKD. The CDR3 spans 16 residues. CDR3 amino acids: CAISDLETYINNEQYF. CDR3 bases: TGTGCCATCAGTGATTTGGAGACTTATATTAACAATGAGCAGTACTTC.

About this clonotype itself: A junction boundary mismatches the germline segment, possibly from a read error. The rearrangement links TRBV12-3 or TRBV12-4 to TRBJ2-1; D might be TRBD2 (5 bases). This CDR3 comprises 18 residues. CDR3 sequence (DNA): TGTGCCAGCAGTGGTGCGGGTCTATCCCCGAGCTCCTACAATGGGCAGTTCTTC. As protein: CASSGAGLSPSSYNGQFF.

This clonotype was detected only once. The V gene is TRBV29-1, the J gene TRBJ2-1, with D possibly called TRBD1 or TRBD2 (5 bases each). The J call may be mistaken, given a closer DNA end match to TRBJ2-7. This CDR3 region has 13 residues. Germline V gives CDR1 SQVTM, CDR2 ANQGSEA. CDR3 in amino acids: CSVGTGSYNEQYF. The CDR3 bases are TGCAGCGTGGGGACGGGCTCCTACAATGAGCAGTACTTC.

This clonotype came up a few times. The chain is built from TRBV28 and TRBJ2-1, with D unresolved. CDR1 and CDR2 (germline): MDHEN, SYDVKM. V lost 3 bases, J lost 3 bases, and 9 bases lay in between. CDR3 length: 14 residues. Here the CDR3 DNA reads TGTGCCAGCAGTTTGGGTCTATTCTACAATGAGCAGTTCTTC. This sequence encodes CASSLGLFYNEQFF.

The genes are TRBV7-9 and TRBJ1-1, with 7 bases lining up with TRBD1. Germline V CDR1 and CDR2: SEHNR, FQNEAQ (reference sequence). Trimming took 5 bases from V and 7 from J; bases not matched to a gene: 7. The CDR3 is 13 residues long. The CDR3 loop is CASSEQDRLEAFF. The CDR3 DNA is TGTGCCAGCAGCGAACAGGACAGGCTTGAAGCTTTCTTT.

V gene TRBV7-3 combines with J gene TRBJ2-1; 8 bases line up with TRBD2. Germline lookup yields CDR1 SGHTA and CDR2 FQGTGA. V lost 4 bases to trimming and J lost 15 bases; unmatched junction nucleotides: 20. The CDR3 consists of 16 residues. CDR3 nucleotide sequence: TGTGCCAGCAGCTCCATCCCTACCAGACCGGGACTAGATCCGTTCTTC. It specifies CASSSIPTRPGLDPFF.

V usage is TRBV20-1 and J usage is TRBJ1-1; possibly TRBD1 for D (6 bases). This CDR3 region has 15 residues. V shed 3 bases and J shed 2 bases, with 16 bases lying between them. CDR1 and CDR2 (germline): DFQATT, SNEGSKA (reference sequence). CDR3 DNA: TGCAGTGCTAGGCAACGGGGGCGGCTTAACACTGAAGCTTTCTTT. Translation gives CSARQRGRLNTEAFF.

The table lists this clonotype with a few counts. The chain couples TRBV7-2 to TRBJ2-6, with D uncertain. CDR3 size: 16 residues. Germline CDR1 and CDR2: SGHTA and FQGNSA. The V end lost 2 bases, the J end lost 4 bases, and 12 bases lay between the germline ends. The CDR3 DNA follows: TGTGCCAGCAGCTTATCGGTTTCGGCCGGGGCCAACGTCCTGACTTTC. Encoded protein: CASSLSVSAGANVLTF. Based on the CDR3 plus reference TRBV7-2 and TRBJ2-6, the full variable domain is GAGVSQSPSNKVTEKGKDVELRCDPISGHTALYWYRQSLGQGLEFLIYFQGNSAPDKSGLPSDRFSAERTGGSVSTLTIQRTQQEDSAVYLCASSLSVSAGANVLTFGAGSRLTVL.

The CDR3 is CASSQVGTDKNQPQHF. The CDR3 DNA reads as TGCGCCAGCAGCCAAGTAGGGACGGACAAAAATCAGCCCCAGCATTTT. The chain employs TRBV4-1 and TRBJ1-5; maybe TRBD1 (5 bases). Germline assignment: CDR1 MGHRA and CDR2 YSYEKL. V lost 1 base and J lost 4, with 14 bases in between. CDR3 length: 16 amino acids.

The chain combines TRBV27 with TRBJ1-5; weak D call: TRBD1 (5 bases). The germline V gene has CDR1 MNHEY and CDR2 SMNVEV (reference sequence). With 6 bases removed from V and 5 bases from J, the gap between germline ends came to 11 bases. The CDR3 totals 13 residues. Here the CDR3 reads CASSPQAYQPQHF. The CDR3 DNA sequence: TGTGCCAGCAGCCCACAGGCCTATCAGCCCCAGCATTTT.

This clonotype was detected a few times. The V gene is TRBV7-9, the J gene TRBJ2-1, with TRBD1 matching over 7 bases. V was pared by 1 base and J by 4 bases, with 10 bases of the junction left unmatched. This CDR3 is built from 17 residues. The germline CDR1 and CDR2 sequences are SEHNR and FQNEAQ (reference sequence). CDR3 DNA sequence: TGTGCCAGCAGCTTAGGTCCGCGTAGGGGGCTTTACAATGAGCAGTTCTTC. Its translation is CASSLGPRRGLYNEQFF.